This TCR beta chain was profiled in a study of blood T cells in healthy people across ages. Study conclusions and caveats: Aged donors had fewer naive CD4+ cells and lower diversity than long-lived donors.

With a J-beta primer mix and a sample-barcoded 5' primer, a second PCR ran about 7 to 12 cycles. Every molecule of cDNA carried a tag from a template-switch adaptor with 12 random nucleotides. Each CDR3 protein is one row after TCRdb ran MiXCR on the 5' RACE reads. This sample yields around 2 million distinct CDR3 sequences, of which roughly two fifths are seen a single time; about 23% belongs to the top ten. This clonotype was observed a few times. What it binds is not known. Every participating donor contributed about 10 milliliters of peripheral blood through a draw. Extraction of total RNA produced a minimum of 5 micrograms from each sample. The CDR3 totals 14 residues. Trimming removed 5 bases from V and 6 bases from J, with 16 bases in between. Per the germline V gene, CDR1 is MDHEN and CDR2 is SYDVKM.

This TCR came from a human donor in good health. The sequenced sample was blood. The chain links TRBV28 to TRBJ1-2; possible D gene TRBD1, 5 bases. CDR3: CASSPIGVKNGYTF. In DNA form, the CDR3 reads TGTGCCAGCAGTCCAATAGGGGTGAAGAATGGCTACACCTTC.